The 20 T cell receptor beta chains presented below share a single source sample, sequenced in a study of blood T cells in healthy people across ages. Alongside a J-beta primer mix, a sample-barcoded 5' primer served in a second PCR lasting about 7 to 11 cycles. MiXCR, applied by TCRdb to the 5' RACE reads, yields one record per CDR3 protein. The sample has 550,000 to 600,000 distinct CDR3 sequences, about 45% seen once. Material for sequencing was blood. All receptors come from a man older than 75 in good health.

The sample holds one count of this clonotype. J is TRBJ1-2 and V is TRBV4-3; TRBD1 agrees at 8 bases. J was trimmed by 5 bases and V by 0 bases; bases with no gene match: 8. The length of the CDR3 is 16 residues. Germline-derived CDR1 and CDR2 are LGHNA and YSLEER. The CDR3 coding sequence is TGCGCCAGCAGCCAAGACCTAGGACAGGGCGAATATGGCTACACCTTC. This codes for CASSQDLGQGEYGYTF.

As to this clonotype: A read error may account for a junction end that differs from germline. The genes are TRBV18 and TRBJ2-5; 9 positions match TRBD1. The CDR3 is 13 amino acids. Germline V gene data show CDR1 as KGHSH and CDR2 as LQKENI. CDR3 coding DNA: TGTGCCAGCGCACCGGACAGGGGTGAGACCCAGTACTTC. Its translation: CASAPDRGETQYF.

The chain couples TRBV2 to TRBJ2-1, with 8 bases matching TRBD2. The better agreement between TRBJ2-7 and the DNA end casts doubt on the J call. The CDR3 runs to 13 residues. CDR1 SNHLY and CDR2 FYNNEI come from the germline V gene. CDR3 region: CASRREREHEQYF. The CDR3 DNA is TGTGCCAGCAGAAGAGAGCGGGAGCACGAGCAGTACTTC.

The CDR3 sequence is CASSSDRVLAKNIQYF. The CDR3 nucleotides read TGTGCCAGCAGCTCAGACAGGGTATTAGCCAAAAACATTCAGTACTTC. The genes are TRBV6-5 and TRBJ2-4, with 7 nucleotides matching TRBD1. Per the germline V gene, CDR1 is MNHEY and CDR2 is SVGAGI. The CDR3 has 16 amino acids. With 6 bases clipped from V and 0 bases from J, the junction kept 8 bases outside the gene matches.

This clonotype came up once. The chain links TRBV4-2 to TRBJ2-7, with 7 nucleotides matching TRBD1. This CDR3 is 14 amino acids long. Germline CDR1 reads LGHNA; CDR2 reads YNFKEQ. J gave up 3 bases and V 3 bases, and 5 bases lay outside the gene matches. For the CDR3, the DNA is TGTGCCAGCAGCCAGGGGACAGTTGACTACGAGCAGTACTTC. It specifies CASSQGTVDYEQYF.

This clonotype has ten or more counts. The genes are TRBV29-1 and TRBJ2-1; a weak D match, TRBD2 (6 bases). The CDR3 spans 15 residues. Trimming stripped 4 bases from V and 0 bases from J, with 13 bases between. Germline loops: CDR1 SQVTM, CDR2 ANQGSEA. CDR3: CSVVEGGSSYNEQFF. The DNA of the CDR3 is TGCAGCGTTGTTGAGGGAGGAAGCTCCTACAATGAGCAGTTCTTC.

This clonotype was seen a few times. The chain carries TRBV9 and TRBJ2-1; 8 bases match TRBD1. In germline, CDR1 is SGDLS, CDR2 YYNGEE. The length of the CDR3 is 18 residues. The junction had 14 bases not matched to a gene; V was cut back by 0 bases and J by 6 bases. Here the CDR3 reads CASSVGPRGQGAVNEQFF. CDR3 nucleotides: TGTGCCAGCAGCGTAGGACCCCGTGGGCAGGGGGCCGTCAATGAGCAGTTCTTC. Combining the CDR3 with reference TRBV9 and TRBJ2-1 gives the whole variable domain DSGVTQTPKHLITATGQRVTLRCSPRSGDLSVYWYQQSLDQGLQFLIQYYNGEERAKGNILERFSAQQFPDLHSELNLSSLELGDSALYFCASSVGPRGQGAVNEQFFGPGTRLTVL.

The chain carries TRBV7-2 and TRBJ2-4; 7 nucleotides match TRBD1. The end of the DNA aligns better with TRBJ2-7, so the J call may be wrong. This CDR3 spans 14 amino acids. CDR1 SGHTA and CDR2 FQGNSA come from the germline V gene. DNA for the CDR3: TGTGCCAGCAGCTCCCTGGACAGGATGTACGAGCAGTACTTC. It yields the protein CASSSLDRMYEQYF.

There are a few counts of this clonotype. This chain links TRBV20-1 with TRBJ1-2; D remains ambiguous. The CDR3 runs to 15 residues. Trimming cost V 1 base and J 0 bases, with 12 bases left between them. The germline V gene encodes CDR1 DFQATT and CDR2 SNEGSKA (reference sequence). The chain's CDR3 is CSARGAAGSNYGYTF. The CDR3 DNA follows: TGCAGTGCTAGAGGGGCGGCCGGGTCTAACTATGGCTACACCTTC.

This clonotype was recorded many times. CDR3 sequence reads: CASRRGLSNEQFF. The CDR3 nucleotides read TGTGCCAGCAGGCGGGGACTAAGCAATGAGCAGTTCTTC. The chain links TRBV6-5 to TRBJ2-1; 7 bases map to TRBD2. Germline V gives CDR1 MNHEY, CDR2 SVGAGI. V gave up 6 bases and J gave up 6 bases; unmatched junction bases: 5. This CDR3 region has 13 residues.

The chain joins TRBV20-1 to TRBJ1-1, with a weak D call TRBD1 (6 bases). This CDR3 spans 13 amino acids. The V gene lost 7 bases and the J gene lost 1 base, with 13 bases spanning the gap. From germline, CDR1 is DFQATT and CDR2 SNEGSKA (reference sequence). The CDR3 DNA sequence: TGCAGTGGGTACAGGACAGCGAACACTGAAGCTTTCTTT. Translating it yields CSGYRTANTEAFF.

V and J are TRBV7-2 and TRBJ2-1, with D perhaps being TRBD1 or TRBD2 (6 bases each). The J call may be incorrect, as the DNA end agrees better with TRBJ2-7. The CDR3 is 14 amino acids. Germline V gene sequence: CDR1 SGHTA, CDR2 FQGNSA. The CDR3 coding sequence is TGTGCCAGCAGCTTCGGGGCTTCGGGGGCCGAGCAGTACTTC. It encodes CASSFGASGAEQYF.

V is TRBV5-1 and J is TRBJ2-3; D could derive from TRBD1 or TRBD2 (5 bases each). The CDR3 is 15 residues long. V gave up 0 bases and J gave up 4 bases, with 12 bases separating them. CDR1 is SGHRS, CDR2 YFSETQ, per germline. CDR3 in amino acids: CASSLEGTSPDTQYF. The CDR3 DNA is TGCGCCAGCAGCTTGGAGGGGACCTCACCAGATACGCAGTATTTT.

This clonotype has at least ten counts. V usage is TRBV7-2 and J usage is TRBJ2-1; D gene unclear. The length of the CDR3 is 13 residues. Trimming took off 5 bases at V and 2 bases at J, with 7 bases between the two ends. Germline lookup yields CDR1 SGHTA and CDR2 FQGNSA. The CDR3 region is CASSQGTYNEQFF. CDR3 DNA sequence: TGTGCCAGCAGCCAAGGTACCTACAATGAGCAGTTCTTC.

The chain links TRBV3-1 to TRBJ2-7, with TRBD1 matching 11 bases. J gave up 5 bases and V 4 bases, and 10 bases lay outside the gene matches. Germline loops: CDR1 LGHDT, CDR2 YNNKEL (reference sequence). CDR3 size: 16 residues. The CDR3 here is CASSRSPGQGVNEQYF. In nucleotides, the CDR3 is TGTGCCAGCAGCCGCAGCCCGGGACAGGGGGTCAACGAGCAGTACTTC.

The chain carries TRBV11-2 and TRBJ2-7, with TRBD1 identical over 8 bases. The ends lost 2 bases at V and 5 bases at J; junction bases unmatched: 11. In germline, CDR1 is SGHAT, CDR2 FQNNGV. The CDR3 length is 16 residues. CDR3 loop: CASSLREQGEWNEQYF. CDR3 in DNA: TGTGCCAGCAGCTTACGGGAACAGGGGGAATGGAACGAGCAGTACTTC.

This clonotype was picked up a small number of times. This chain links TRBV5-1 with TRBJ1-2; D is uncertain. The V end lost 3 bases, the J end lost 3 bases, and 9 bases lay between the germline ends. CDR1 is SGHRS, CDR2 YFSETQ, per germline. The CDR3 spans 13 residues. The CDR3 region is CASSSHRDYGYTF. In nucleotides, the CDR3 is TGCGCCAGCAGCTCGCACAGAGACTATGGCTACACCTTC.

This clonotype was counted a few times. The genes are TRBV6-5 and TRBJ1-2; 9 bases are shared with TRBD1. The germline CDR1 and CDR2 sequences are MNHEY and SVGAGI. The length of the CDR3 is 18 residues. V shed 2 bases, J shed 3 bases, and the junction held 13 bases outside the gene matches. DNA of the CDR3: TGTGCCAGCAGTTACCAAACTATTGGGACAGGGTCTTACTATGGCTACACCTTC. Translation: CASSYQTIGTGSYYGYTF.

V usage is TRBV20-1 and J usage is TRBJ2-7, with 7 positions matching TRBD2. V trimming: 1 base; J trimming: 6 bases; junction bases outside the gene matches: 6. The CDR3 length is 13 residues. Germline V CDR1 and CDR2: DFQATT, SNEGSKA (reference sequence). The CDR3 sequence is CSARVGGTREQYF. The CDR3 bases are TGCAGTGCTAGAGTCGGGGGGACTCGCGAGCAGTACTTC.

The chain recombines TRBV30 with TRBJ2-7; D is tentatively TRBD1 or TRBD2 (6 bases each). The ends were cut back, 4 bases at V and 6 bases at J, with 16 bases in the middle. The CDR3 sequence is 13 residues long. Germline values: CDR1 GTSNPN, CDR2 SVGIG (reference sequence). The CDR3 loop reads CAWMRFEGGEQYF. As DNA, the CDR3 is TGTGCCTGGATGCGCTTCGAGGGGGGCGAGCAGTACTTC. Drawing the rest from reference TRBV30 and TRBJ2-7, the complete variable domain is SQTIHQWPATLVQPVGSPLSLECTVEGTSNPNLYWYRQAAGRGLQLLFYSVGIGQISSEVPQNLSASRPQDRQFILSSKKLLLSDSGFYLCAWMRFEGGEQYFGPGTRLTVT.